A single T cell receptor beta chain is shown here with its context. The length of the CDR3 is 16 residues. V gave up 6 bases and J gave up 4 bases; unmatched junction bases: 10. The germline V gene has CDR1 LNHDA and CDR2 SQIVND (reference sequence). PCR primers comprised 60 Vbeta and 13 Jbeta primers. As handled by the study authors: An analysis performed later counted 75 million to 80 million unique TCR beta chains (roughly 11 million of them shared). Profiled with immunoSEQ multiplex PCR; TCRdb holds only in-frame clones, not every one. Clone size and V and J calls were adopted from that table, with D and trimming inferred from the DNA. The sample holds 130,000 or so clones, approximately 80% seen once. The record originates from a study of cytomegalovirus exposure and HLA in healthy donors. Study details: An analysis done earlier identified about 120 million unique TCR beta sequences from about 180 million T cells.

The V gene is TRBV19, the J gene TRBJ2-3; TRBD1 aligns across 10 bases. Material: PBMCs. This clonotype was obtained from a female donor in good health and CMV-seropositive. This chain's CDR3 is CASRGQGSSHADTQYF. CDR3 sequence (DNA): TGTGCCAGTAGGGGACAGGGGTCATCACACGCAGATACGCAGTATTTT.